One and the same sample provided the 4 T cell receptor beta chains below, sequenced in a study of blood T cell repertoires in COVID-19. Method: immunoSEQ multiplex PCR; TCRdb's copy keeps in-frame clones and lacks some. The table records 330,000 or so clones, 70% to 90% of them present only once. Material: PBMCs or T cells enriched from blood (not recorded which). Receptors were obtained from a man aged 35 to 55 in a cohort exposed to, infected with or recovered from COVID-19 (not recorded which).

The rearrangement uses TRBV5-4 and TRBJ2-3; D remains unclear. Trimming removed 1 base from V and 0 bases from J, with 6 bases in between. Germline V gene sequence: CDR1 SGHNT, CDR2 YYREEE (reference sequence). The CDR3 spans 14 residues. DNA for the CDR3: TGTGCCAGCAGCTTGTTCGAGAGCACAGATACGCAGTATTTT. Translating gives CASSLFESTDTQYF.

The CDR3 sequence is CASTERGRAGELFF. In DNA form, the CDR3 reads TGTGCCAGCACAGAGAGGGGGCGTGCCGGGGAGCTGTTTTTT. The rearrangement joins TRBV28 to TRBJ2-2, with 7 bases lining up with TRBD1. Germline V gene lookup returns CDR1 MDHEN and CDR2 SYDVKM. CDR3 length equals 14 residues. Unmatched junction bases numbered 8, after V lost 7 bases and J lost 6 bases.

With regard to this clone: Other DNA sequences within the sample encode an identical CDR3. The V and J genes are TRBV9 and TRBJ2-2; 7 nucleotides line up with TRBD2. The CDR3 has 15 residues. After removal of 0 bases from V and 1 base from J, the junction contained 0 bases not matched to a gene. In germline, CDR1 is SGDLS, CDR2 YYNGEE. CDR3 sequence (DNA): TGTGCCAGCAGCGTAGCTAGCGGGAACACCGGGGAGCTGTTTTTT. This encodes CASSVASGNTGELFF.

The V gene is TRBV10-3, the J gene TRBJ2-1; D might be TRBD1 (6 bases). The CDR3 totals 12 residues. Germline CDR1 reads ENHRY; CDR2 reads SYGVKD. Trimming stripped 9 bases from V and 2 bases from J, with 8 bases between. CDR3 sequence reads: CAIGGTYNEQFF. Written as DNA, the CDR3 is TGTGCCATAGGGGGAACCTACAATGAGCAGTTCTTC.